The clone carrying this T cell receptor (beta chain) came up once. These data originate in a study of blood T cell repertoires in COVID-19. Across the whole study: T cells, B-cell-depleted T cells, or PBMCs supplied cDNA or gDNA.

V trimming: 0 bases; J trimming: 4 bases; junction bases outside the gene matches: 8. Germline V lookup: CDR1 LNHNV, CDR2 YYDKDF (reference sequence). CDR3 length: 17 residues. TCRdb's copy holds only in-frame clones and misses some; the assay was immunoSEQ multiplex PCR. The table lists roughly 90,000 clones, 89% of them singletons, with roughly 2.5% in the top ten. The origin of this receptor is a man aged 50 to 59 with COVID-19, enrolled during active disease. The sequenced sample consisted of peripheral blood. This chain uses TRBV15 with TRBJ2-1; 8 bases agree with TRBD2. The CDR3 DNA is TGTGCCACCAGCAGAGACCCCGGGGGGGGCACGTACAATGAGCAGTTCTTC. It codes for CATSRDPGGGTYNEQFF.